This T cell receptor (beta chain) stems from a study of cytomegalovirus exposure and HLA in healthy donors. Study as a whole: Later, an analysis reported that the roughly 120 validation repertoires had used the same platform as the roughly 650 first-cohort repertoires.

Profiled with immunoSEQ multiplex PCR; TCRdb holds only in-frame clones, not every one. The sample comprises 150,000 to 200,000 clones, approximately 83% of which are singletons, and roughly 2.8% rests with the top ten. V shed 6 bases and J shed 0 bases, with 8 bases lying between them. Germline CDR1 and CDR2: MNHNS and SASEGT. The CDR3 consists of 13 residues. To note about this clone: Its antigen is not identified.

Findings of the study overall: Cytomegalovirus association was assigned to some 160 TCR beta chains. Cytomegalovirus status was reportedly diagnosed by the classifier with high sensitivity and specificity.

The donors formed part of the roughly 120-subject validation cohort, distinct from the roughly 640-subject first cohort. J is TRBJ1-1 and V is TRBV6-1; D not resolved. The sequencing input was PBMCs. The receptor was derived from a woman between 18 and 29 years old in good health and CMV-seropositive. CDR3: CASRRGMNTEAFF. Written as DNA, the CDR3 is TGTGCCAGCAGGCGGGGTATGAACACTGAAGCTTTCTTT.